This TCR beta chain was captured by sequencing in a study of blood T cell repertoires in COVID-19. Turning to the study itself: Sites in the United States, Italy and Spain provided acute and convalescent COVID-19 samples. From T cells, B-cell-depleted T cells, or PBMCs came the material, which was cDNA or gDNA.

Per the authors' pipeline: By means of reference gene primer amplification, nucleated cell counts were estimated. The assay was immunoSEQ multiplex PCR, and TCRdb's table has in-frame clones only and misses some. V, J and clone size reflect that table, while D and trimming were determined from the DNA. The sample carries roughly 60,000 clones, 80% to 95% recorded once. The TCR comes from a woman at least 80 years old with active COVID-19. Sequencing used peripheral blood.

The CDR3 region is CASRYTRGCRSYNSPLHF. CDR3 DNA: TGCGCCAGCAGGTACACTAGGGGGTGCAGGTCCTATAATTCACCCCTCCACTTT. The J gene is TRBJ1-6, the V gene TRBV10-1; a possible D gene is TRBD1 (6 bases). V lost 6 bases, J lost 1 base, and 19 bases lay in between. Germline CDR1 WNHNN, CDR2 SYGVQD (reference sequence). The CDR3 has 18 residues.